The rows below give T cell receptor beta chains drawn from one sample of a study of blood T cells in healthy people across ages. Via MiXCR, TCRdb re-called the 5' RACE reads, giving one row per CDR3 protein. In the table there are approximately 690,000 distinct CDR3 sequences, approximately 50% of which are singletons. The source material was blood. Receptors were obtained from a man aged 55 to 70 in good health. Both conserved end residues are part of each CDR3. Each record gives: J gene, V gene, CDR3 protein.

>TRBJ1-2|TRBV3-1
CASTDGPGVYGYTF
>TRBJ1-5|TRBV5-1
CASSLAPESQPQHF
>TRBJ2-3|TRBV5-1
CASSLPPGQGSDTQYF
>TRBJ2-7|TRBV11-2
CASSSSQGPYEQYF
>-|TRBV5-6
CASSPGPVYEQYF
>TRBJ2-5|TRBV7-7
CASSALAGIQETRYF
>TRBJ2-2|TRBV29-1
CSVRRVGGTGELFF
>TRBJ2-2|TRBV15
CATSRAASGSWAGELFF
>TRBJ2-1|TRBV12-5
CASGLVGFSQDHNEQFF
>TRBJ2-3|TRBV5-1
CASSLLGTHTDTQYF
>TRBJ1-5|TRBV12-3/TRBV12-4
CASSLGLGTGPQPQHF
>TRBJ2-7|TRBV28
CASSPARQGPEYF
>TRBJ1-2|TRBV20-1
CSASETGRINYGYTF
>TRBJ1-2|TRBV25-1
CASSDGTYYGYTF
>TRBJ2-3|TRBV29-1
CSVRLLVEADTQYF
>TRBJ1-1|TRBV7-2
CASSSGNLYTEAFF
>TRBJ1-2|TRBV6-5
CASSRGFYGYTF
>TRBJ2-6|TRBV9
CASSLHGLAGTGANVLTF
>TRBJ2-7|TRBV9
CASSVDSGGYEQYF
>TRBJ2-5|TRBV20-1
CSAPRGQETQYF
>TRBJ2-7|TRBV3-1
CASSNRAGGPRSYEQYF
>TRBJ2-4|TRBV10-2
CASSDPGLDTPNIQYF
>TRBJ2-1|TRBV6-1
CASSEVGSSYNEQFF
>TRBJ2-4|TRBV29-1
CSVEEASWDIQYF
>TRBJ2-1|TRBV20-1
CSARVLRDYNEQFF
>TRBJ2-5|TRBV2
CASKGSGDPKETQYF
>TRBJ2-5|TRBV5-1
CASSLGVGQETQYF
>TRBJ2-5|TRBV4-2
CASSQEGRRGETQYF
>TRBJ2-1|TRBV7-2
CASSLETWASYNEQFF
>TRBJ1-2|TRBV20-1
CSANRLAYGYTF
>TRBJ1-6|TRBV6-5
CASSLGNGDSPLHF
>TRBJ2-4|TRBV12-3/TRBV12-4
CASSLGQGEYF
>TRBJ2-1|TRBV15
CATSRVHTGRDEQFF
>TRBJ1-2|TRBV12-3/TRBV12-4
CASTLGGGYGYTF
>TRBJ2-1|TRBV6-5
CASGLGLAVNEQFF
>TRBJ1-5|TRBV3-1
CASSQSRTGPQPQHF
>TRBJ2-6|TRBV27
CASSQRPSSGANVLTF
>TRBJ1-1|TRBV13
CASSRRQDLNTEAFF
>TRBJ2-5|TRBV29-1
CSVEDPEKGQYF
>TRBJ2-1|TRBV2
CASSGQSSYNEQFF
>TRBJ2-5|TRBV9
CASSVREGTAETQYF
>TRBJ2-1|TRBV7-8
CASSLLVAGDNEQFF
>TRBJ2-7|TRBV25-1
CASSEWGEPPYEQYF
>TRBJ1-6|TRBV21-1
CASSKAYLGRYNSPLHF
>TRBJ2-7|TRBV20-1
CSARDRRQGVDEQYF
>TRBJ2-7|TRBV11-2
CASSPFGTGISYEQYF
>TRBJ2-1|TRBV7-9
CASSLAGTPGNEQFF
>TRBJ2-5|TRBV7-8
CASSPGARGAQETQYF
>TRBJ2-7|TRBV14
CASSQEGQGVDEQYF
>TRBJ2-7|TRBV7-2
CASSPTPTSGGGAQYF